Given below is one T cell receptor (beta chain) in context. Its antigen is as yet unknown. The V end was cut by 0 bases, the J end by 0 bases, with 10 bases between. Germline V gene lookup returns CDR1 MNHEY and CDR2 SVGAGI. This CDR3 region has 16 residues. The record originates from a study of shared clonotypes between healthy human individuals. As processed by the authors: ImmunoSEQ gave junction-only sequences without quality scores, so filtering differed. The method was immunoSEQ multiplex PCR; TCRdb's version includes in-frame clones alone and lacks a portion of them. That table supplies the V and J calls and clone size; D and trimming were determined from the DNA. This table holds about 1 million clones, roughly 80% found once. General observations from the study: Naive subsets usually exceeded memory subsets in estimated richness.

Sample: memory CD4+ T cells sorted from blood. Described subset: CD45RA-negative fraction. The V call is TRBV6-5, the J call TRBJ2-3; maybe TRBD2 (6 bases). The TCR originated in a man between 18 and 35 years old in good health. Here the CDR3 reads CASSYSGGVSTDTQYF. CDR3 coding DNA: TGTGCCAGCAGTTACTCGGGGGGTGTAAGCACAGATACGCAGTATTTT.